This T cell receptor beta chain originates from a study of tissue T cells after allogeneic stem cell transplantation. Germline V lookup: CDR1 LGHDT, CDR2 YNNKQL (reference sequence). The CDR3 runs 14 residues. Deletions cut 3 bases from V and 0 bases from J, with 7 bases between. Regarding time point: mouse harvest day 14 after allogeneic transplant. Mouse grafts combined 10^7 T-cell-depleted bone marrow cells with 10^6 splenic CD5+ T cells. B6 (H2b) cells into BALB/c (H2d) mice; tissues taken at day 7 or 14. In regard to this clone: All gene names here are mouse names. The read ends 1 residue before the CDR3 terminus; that terminus is restored from the germline J gene.

TCRdb's copy holds only in-frame clones and misses some; the assay was immunoSEQ multiplex PCR. The data show about 4,100 clones, approximately 51% seen once. The clonotype comes from a female BALB/c mouse given C57BL/6 T cells with graft-versus-host disease after an allogeneic hematopoietic cell transplant. Sequencing was performed on lymph node tissue. The V call is TRBV4, the J call TRBJ2-3; possibly TRBD1 for D (6 bases). The CDR3 sequence: CASSYRGSAETLYF. CDR3 DNA (partial): TGTGCCAGCAGCTACAGGGGAAGTGCAGAAACGCTGTAT.